The sequence of this TCR beta chain was determined in a study of T cells after yellow fever vaccination. This clonotype was detected many times. What it recognizes is unknown. A junction boundary mismatches the germline segment, possibly from a read error. Study-wide points: Peak timing came faster in the weaker secondary response, day 5 versus 15. Contaminants from the bulk population, in the form of abundant clonotypes, could be found in FACS-sorted repertoires. Detected again after the booster were most primary-vaccination clones, at 96% CD4 and nearly 90% CD8.

A process of 5'RACE template switching, which added a universal primer site and UMIs, was used to make TCR cDNA. TCRdb reprocessed the 5' RACE reads with MiXCR, giving one entry per CDR3 protein. The profile shows 110,000 to 150,000 distinct CDR3 sequences, about 7% of them singletons. CDR3 size: 15 residues. Germline V gene sequence: CDR1 SGHRS, CDR2 YFSETQ. This specimen was CD4+ T cells sorted from PBMCs, taken 10 days after the yellow fever booster vaccination. This sequence joins TRBV5-1 and TRBJ1-4; D gene unclear. The receptor was derived from a man aged 25 to 40 who received the YFV17D yellow fever vaccine. CDR3 in DNA: TGCGCCAGCAGCTTGGGCCATCGAGACAATGGAAAACTGTTTTTT. Its protein is CASSLGHRDNGKLFF.